What follows are 9 T cell receptor beta chains derived from one specimen sequenced in a study of Ad26.COV2.S vaccination and SARS-CoV-2 variants. Sample treatment: around 19 received Ad26.COV2.S at low or high dose, single or two shots; 5 received placebo; per-sample allocation not given. Day 63 after the first vaccine or placebo injection was the time point for sampling. Using immunoSEQ multiplex PCR, the repertoire was profiled, and TCRdb retains in-frame clones only, with some absent. Of some 480,000 clones in the sample, roughly 89% were seen once. The starting material was peripheral blood, obtained in a trial of Ad26.COV2.S vaccine versus placebo. These receptors were obtained from a person aged 18-60 years who received the Ad26.COV2.S COVID-19 vaccine or a placebo.

The V and J genes are TRBV24-1 and TRBJ2-7, with D unresolved. Between the trimmed V and J ends, which lost 4 bases and 1 base, there was a span of 4 bases. Looked up from germline, CDR1 is KGHDR and CDR2 is SFDVKD. The CDR3 is made up of 12 amino acids. CDR3 DNA sequence: TGTGCCACCAGTGACCAGTCCTACGAGCAGTACTTC. Protein: CATSDQSYEQYF.

The gene calls are TRBV6-5 and TRBJ1-2, with TRBD1 matching over 10 bases. The length of the CDR3 is 15 residues. J lost 1 base, V lost 6 bases, and 5 bases had no gene match. Germline assignment: CDR1 MNHEY and CDR2 SVGAGI. CDR3 region: CASRPGTGVNYGYTF. CDR3 nucleotide sequence: TGTGCCAGCAGGCCTGGGACAGGGGTTAACTATGGCTACACCTTC.

Only a few counts were recorded for this clone. The CDR3 spells CASSPRGRGQYF. The CDR3 bases are TGTGCCAGCAGCCCCCGTGGTAGGGGCCAGTACTTC. This chain joins TRBV14 and TRBJ2-5; perhaps TRBD1 as D (5 bases). Looked up from germline, CDR1 is SGHDN and CDR2 is FVKESK. This CDR3 has 12 residues. Trimming pared 4 bases from V and 10 bases from J, leaving 13 bases between.

The chain is built from TRBV3-1 (or the pseudogene TRBV3-2) and TRBJ1-2; 8 bases are shared with TRBD1. Trimming removed 3 bases from V and 3 bases from J; junction bases left unmatched: 12. The germline V gene encodes CDR1 LGHDT and CDR2 YNNKEL (reference sequence). The CDR3 is made up of 17 amino acids. CDR3 DNA: TGTGCCAGCAGCCAGGTATCCGGACAGGGTAAAGACTATGGCTACACCTTC. This encodes CASSQVSGQGKDYGYTF.

The chain carries TRBV14 and TRBJ2-2, with TRBD2 as a possible D gene (5 bases). Germline values: CDR1 SGHDN, CDR2 FVKESK. V lost 2 bases, J lost 7 bases, and 11 bases lay in between. This CDR3 has 14 amino acids. The CDR3 region is CASSQTRGGGELFF. CDR3 nucleotide sequence: TGTGCCAGCAGCCAAACTCGGGGTGGCGGGGAGCTGTTTTTT.

As regards this clone: The identical CDR3 is also encoded by other nucleotide sequences in the sample. This chain connects TRBV2 to TRBJ2-3; TRBD1 agrees at 9 bases. The CDR3 runs 14 residues. V lost 4 bases and J lost 3; bases outside the gene matches: 2. Germline V gene lookup returns CDR1 SNHLY and CDR2 FYNNEI. The CDR3, as DNA: TGTGCCAGCAGTGCACAGGGGGCTACAGATACGCAGTATTTT. Encoded protein: CASSAQGATDTQYF.

The J gene is TRBJ2-1, the V gene TRBV27; D may be TRBD2 (6 bases). Germline-derived CDR1 and CDR2 are MNHEY and SMNVEV (reference sequence). The CDR3 covers 13 residues. V was pared by 6 bases and J by 5 bases, with 11 bases between. CDR3 loop: CASSLAGNNEQFF. In DNA form, the CDR3 reads TGTGCCAGCAGCCTGGCGGGAAACAATGAGCAGTTCTTC.

In this sample, this clone turned up once. J is TRBJ2-5 and V is TRBV5-6, with 10 bases aligning to TRBD2. This CDR3 has 14 amino acids. The trim removed 1 base at V and 6 bases at J, leaving 3 bases unmatched. CDR1 is SGHDT and CDR2 is YYEEEE in the germline V gene. The CDR3 coding sequence is TGTGCCAGCAGCTTGACTAGCGGGACCCAGACCCAGTACTTC. Translated: CASSLTSGTQTQYF.

The rearrangement uses TRBV6-1 and TRBJ2-1, with D tentatively TRBD1 (6 bases). This CDR3 comprises 18 residues. The germline V and J ends were trimmed by 4 bases and 5 bases, with 24 bases remaining between them. Germline V lookup: CDR1 MNHNS, CDR2 SASEGT. The CDR3 loop is CASSVGSSSSGTHNEQFF. The CDR3 region has the DNA TGTGCCAGCAGTGTAGGGTCTTCGTCATCGGGGACACACAATGAGCAGTTCTTC.